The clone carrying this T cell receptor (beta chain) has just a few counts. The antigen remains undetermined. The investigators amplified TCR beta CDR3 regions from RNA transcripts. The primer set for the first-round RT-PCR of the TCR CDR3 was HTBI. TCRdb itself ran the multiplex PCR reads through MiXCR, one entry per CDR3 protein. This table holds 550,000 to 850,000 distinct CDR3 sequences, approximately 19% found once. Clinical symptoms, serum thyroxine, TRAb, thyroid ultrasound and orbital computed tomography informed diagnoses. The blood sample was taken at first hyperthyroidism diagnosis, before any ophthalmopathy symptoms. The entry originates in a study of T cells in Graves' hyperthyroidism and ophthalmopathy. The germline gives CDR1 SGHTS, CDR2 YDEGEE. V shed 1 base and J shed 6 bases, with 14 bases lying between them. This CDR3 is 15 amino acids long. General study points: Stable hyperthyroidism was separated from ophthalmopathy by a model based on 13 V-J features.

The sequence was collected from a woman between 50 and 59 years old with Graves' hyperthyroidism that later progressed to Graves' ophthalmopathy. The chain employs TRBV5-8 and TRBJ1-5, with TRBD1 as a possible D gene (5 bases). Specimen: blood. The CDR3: CASSLIRGGSQPQHF. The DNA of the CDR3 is TGTGCCAGCAGCTTGATTAGGGGTGGGAGTCAGCCCCAGCATTTT.